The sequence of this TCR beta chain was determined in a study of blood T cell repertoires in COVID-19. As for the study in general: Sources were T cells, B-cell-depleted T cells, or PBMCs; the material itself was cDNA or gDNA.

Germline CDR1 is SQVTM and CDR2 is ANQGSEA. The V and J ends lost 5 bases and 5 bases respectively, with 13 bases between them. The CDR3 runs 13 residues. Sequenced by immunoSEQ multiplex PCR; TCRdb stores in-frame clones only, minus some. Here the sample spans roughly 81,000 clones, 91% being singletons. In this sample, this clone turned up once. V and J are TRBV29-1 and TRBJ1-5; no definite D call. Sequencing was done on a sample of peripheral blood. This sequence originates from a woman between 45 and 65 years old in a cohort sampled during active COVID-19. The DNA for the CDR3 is TGCAGCGTTTTGGAGAACCCAGATCAGCCCCAGCATTTT. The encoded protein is CSVLENPDQPQHF.